Below, 2 T cell receptor beta chains from the same sample are listed, as sequenced in a study of T cells after yellow fever vaccination (dated by TCRdb to between 2019 and 2020). Library construction relied on 5' RACE. For sequencing, an Illumina HiSeq 2500 was employed. TCRdb ran its own pipeline on the public reads, namely fastp trimming at Q25 and MiXCR clone calling, and kept in-frame beta chains. Each entry merges the rows of one CDR3 protein and shows their most common DNA and genes. The table for this sample lists about 74,000 distinct CDR3 sequences; approximately 6.9% of them were counted only once. The ten largest clones take up around a third of the sample. The treatment or condition label for this specimen denotes: live attenuated yellow fever vaccine strain. Sample: CD8+ T cells sorted from PBMCs, taken about 5 days after the first yellow fever vaccination. These receptors were obtained from a man aged 18 to 30 who received the YFV17D yellow fever vaccine.

This clonotype has a count of ten or more. The chain combines TRBV7-6 with TRBJ2-3; D remains unclear. The V end was cut by 2 bases, the J end by 4 bases, with 7 bases between. The germline V gene has CDR1 SGHVS and CDR2 FNYEAQ. The CDR3 spans 13 residues. CDR3 amino acids: CASSLNFADTQYF. The DNA for the CDR3 is TGTGCCAGCAGCTTAAATTTTGCAGATACGCAGTATTTT.

This clonotype was counted many times. V usage is TRBV5-4 and J usage is TRBJ2-1; 7 bases are a match to TRBD1. Germline loops: CDR1 SGHNT, CDR2 YYREEE (reference sequence). V gave up 0 bases and J gave up 3 bases; unmatched junction bases: 3. The CDR3 runs 15 residues. The CDR3 DNA sequence: TGTGCCAGCAGCTTGGGTACAGGGGACTACAATGAGCAGTTCTTC. As protein: CASSLGTGDYNEQFF.